Sequencing of this T cell receptor (beta chain) was carried out in a study of response to subunit inactivated influenza vaccine. A single record per CDR3 protein comes from TCRdb applying MiXCR to the RT-PCR reads. The sample records roughly 790,000 distinct CDR3 sequences, 21% being singletons. This clonotype was seen a handful of times. Its antigen is currently unknown. Trimming stripped 5 bases from V and 6 bases from J, with 17 bases between. CDR1 and CDR2 from the germline V gene are SGHTA and FQGNSA. CDR3 length equals 14 residues. Notes on the study in general: There was a suggestion from the authors that each seasonal influenza vaccination recruits few new T cells.

The chain carries TRBV7-2 and TRBJ2-7; possible D gene TRBD1, 6 bases. The sequencing used PBMCs from blood, collected 5 days after vaccination. This TCR was recovered from a man in his fifties who received an inactivated influenza vaccine. In DNA form, the CDR3 reads TGTGCCAGCAGCCCAGGACAGACCCTAGGCGAGCAGTACTTC. Its translation is CASSPGQTLGEQYF.